The source of this TCR beta chain is a study of T cells in Graves' hyperthyroidism and ophthalmopathy. Study-wide context: Blood from the periphery was taken at initial diagnosis, before any treatment.

This clonotype was counted once. Given a much more abundant clone one base away, this may be a read error. Since no conserved phenylalanine or tryptophan closes the CDR3, a read error is the likely cause. Clinical symptoms, serum thyroxine, TRAb, thyroid ultrasound and orbital computed tomography established diagnosis. The CDR3 regions of TCR beta were amplified from RNA transcripts. Carried out on the TCR CDR3, a first-round RT-PCR used the HTBI primer set. TCRdb reprocessed the multiplex PCR reads via MiXCR and lists one record per CDR3 protein. This table holds 530,000 or so distinct CDR3 sequences, approximately 24% found once. The CDR3 sequence is 14 residues long. V was trimmed by 0 bases and J by 7 bases, leaving 10 bases between them. From germline, CDR1 is MNHEY and CDR2 SVGAGI.

Input material: blood. The TCR originated in a woman younger than 45 with Graves' ophthalmopathy. The V call is TRBV6-5, the J call TRBJ1-5; D not certain. The CDR3 bases are TGTGCCAGCAGTTACTCGCTCGGCAGACAGCCCCAGCATTTG. Translated: CASSYSLGRQPQHL.